This TCR beta chain originates from a study of T-cell reconstitution after alpha-beta-depleted transplantation in children. During its preparation, the TCRbeta library received unique molecular identifiers. From the PCR reads, TCRdb called clonotypes with MiXCR, one entry per CDR3 protein. There are 200,000 or so distinct CDR3 sequences in the sample; approximately 6% occur only once, and roughly 4.7% lies in the top ten. This clonotype was counted a few times. Trimming removed 7 bases from V and 3 bases from J; junction bases left unmatched: 7. CDR1 is MNHNS and CDR2 is SASEGT in the germline V gene. This CDR3 region has 15 residues.

This chain uses TRBV6-1 with TRBJ1-4; 8 bases line up with TRBD1. The sequence was obtained from a girl under three years old with combined immunodeficiency, due to receive a stem cell transplant. Here the sequenced sample was PBMCs, taken before TCRalphabeta/CD19-depleted stem cell transplant. CDR3 residues: CASNDRGHPNEKLFF. The CDR3 nucleotides read TGTGCCAGCAACGACAGGGGACACCCTAATGAAAAACTGTTTTTT.